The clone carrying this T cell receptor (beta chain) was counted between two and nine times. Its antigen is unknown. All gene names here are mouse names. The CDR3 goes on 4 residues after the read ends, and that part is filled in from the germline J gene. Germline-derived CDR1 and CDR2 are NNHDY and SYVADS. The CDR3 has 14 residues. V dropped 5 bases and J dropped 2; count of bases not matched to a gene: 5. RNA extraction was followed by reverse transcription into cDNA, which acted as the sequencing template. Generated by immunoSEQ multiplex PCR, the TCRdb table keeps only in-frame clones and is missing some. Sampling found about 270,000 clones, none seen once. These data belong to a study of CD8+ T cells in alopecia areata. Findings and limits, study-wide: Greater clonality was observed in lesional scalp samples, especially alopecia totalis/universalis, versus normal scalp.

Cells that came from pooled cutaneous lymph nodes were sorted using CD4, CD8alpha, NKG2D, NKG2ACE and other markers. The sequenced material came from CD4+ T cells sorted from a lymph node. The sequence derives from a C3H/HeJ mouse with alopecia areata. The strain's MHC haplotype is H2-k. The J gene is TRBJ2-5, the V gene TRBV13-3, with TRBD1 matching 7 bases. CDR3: CASSSRGSQDTQYF. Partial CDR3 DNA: TGTGCCAGCAGCTCCAGGGGGAGCCAAGAC. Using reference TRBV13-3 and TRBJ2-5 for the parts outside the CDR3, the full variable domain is EAAVTQSPRSKVAVTGGKVTLSCHQTNNHDYMYWYRQDTGHGLRLIHYSYVADSTEKGDIPDGYKASRPSQENFSLILELASLSQTAVYFCASSSRGSQDTQYFGPGTRLLVL.